The T cell receptor beta chain under discussion was sequenced for a study of identical twins. For this clonotype: Antigen specificity is unknown.

V was clipped by 0 bases and J by 2 bases, with 7 bases between them. The CDR3 spans 13 residues. Germline CDR1 reads DFQATT; CDR2 reads SNEGSKA (reference sequence). Healthy Caucasian donors formed the entire cohort. General study points: Researchers caution that invariant MAIT and iNKT cells could partly confound zero-insertion analyses. Within cord blood, abundant beta clonotypes carried fewer insertions, but memory repertoires showed no such trend.

Carrying unique molecular identifiers, the cDNA also gained a universal primer site through template switching. TCRdb redid the calling of the 5' RACE reads with MiXCR, one entry per CDR3 protein. Among some 710,000 distinct CDR3 sequences listed, around 6% were seen once. Sample: naive T cells sorted from blood. The chain has TRBV20-1 and TRBJ2-5; no firm D call. The source of this sequence is a man younger than 30 in good health. This chain's CDR3 is CSAREWRQETQYF. CDR3 in DNA: TGCAGTGCTAGAGAATGGAGACAAGAGACCCAGTACTTC.